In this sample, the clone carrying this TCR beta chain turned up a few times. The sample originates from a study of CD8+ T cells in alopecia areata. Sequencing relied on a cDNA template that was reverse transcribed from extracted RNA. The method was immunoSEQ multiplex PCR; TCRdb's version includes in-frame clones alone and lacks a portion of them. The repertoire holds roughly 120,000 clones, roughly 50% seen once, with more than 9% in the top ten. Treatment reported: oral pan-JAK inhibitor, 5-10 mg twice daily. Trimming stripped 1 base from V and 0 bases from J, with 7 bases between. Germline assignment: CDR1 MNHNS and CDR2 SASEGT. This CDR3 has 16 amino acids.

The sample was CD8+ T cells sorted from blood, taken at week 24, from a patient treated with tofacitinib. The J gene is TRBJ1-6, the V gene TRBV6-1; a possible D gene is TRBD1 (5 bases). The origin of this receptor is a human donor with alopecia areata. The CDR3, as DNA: TGTGCCAGCAGTGAAGAGGGGAGCTCCTATAATTCACCCCTCCACTTT. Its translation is CASSEEGSSYNSPLHF.